These 12 T cell receptor beta chains were all obtained from the same sample, sequenced in a study of blood T cell repertoires in COVID-19. The data were produced by immunoSEQ multiplex PCR, yet TCRdb's version contains in-frame clones alone and is incomplete. The data contain approximately 110,000 clones, roughly 86% of them singletons. The specimen sequenced was peripheral blood. These receptors were collected from a man aged 35 to 55 with acute or convalescent COVID-19.

The V gene is TRBV6-6, the J gene TRBJ1-6, with D perhaps matching TRBD1 (5 bases). Germline CDR1 MNHNY, CDR2 SVGAGI (reference sequence). The CDR3 has 12 amino acids. Trimming shortened V by 5 bases and J by 10 bases, and 9 bases separated the two germline ends. CDR3 sequence reads: CASSGGGSPLHF. CDR3 nucleotides: TGTGCCAGCAGTGGCGGGGGGTCACCCCTCCACTTT.

This clone was observed a few times. The CDR3 DNA reads TGTGCCAGCAGCCCTCGACTAGTCTCCTACAATGAGCAGTTCTTC. Encoded protein: CASSPRLVSYNEQFF. J is TRBJ2-1 and V is TRBV13; perhaps TRBD2 as D (6 bases). V lost 5 bases and J 0 bases, leaving 11 bases between the germline ends. The CDR3 totals 15 residues. From germline, CDR1 is PRHDT and CDR2 FYEKMQ (reference sequence).

V usage is TRBV9 and J usage is TRBJ2-7; 9 nucleotides align to TRBD2. CDR1 is SGDLS and CDR2 is YYNGEE in the germline V gene. With 3 bases clipped from V and 5 bases from J, the junction kept 12 bases outside the gene matches. This CDR3 spans 16 amino acids. As DNA, the CDR3 is TGTGCCAGCAGCGCCGGCAGAGCGGGAGGAGGAGACGAGCAGTACTTC. Amino acid sequence: CASSAGRAGGGDEQYF.

The rearrangement links TRBV2 to TRBJ2-3; 7 bases agree with TRBD1. V lost 4 bases, J lost 5 bases, and 9 bases stayed unmatched. CDR3 size: 15 residues. CDR1 SNHLY and CDR2 FYNNEI come from the germline V gene. CDR3 nucleotide sequence: TGTGCCAGCAGTGCGGTTGACAGGGACATAGATACGCAGTATTTT. Amino acids: CASSAVDRDIDTQYF. Variable domain in full (rest from reference TRBV2 and TRBJ2-3): EPEVTQTPSHQVTQMGQEVILRCVPISNHLYFYWYRQILGQKVEFLVSFYNNEISEKSEIFDDQFSVERPDGSNFTLKIRSTKLEDSAMYFCASSAVDRDIDTQYFGPGTRLTVL.

This chain uses TRBV9 with TRBJ1-4; TRBD1 aligns across 9 bases. J was trimmed by 8 bases and V by 4 bases; bases with no gene match: 6. The germline gives CDR1 SGDLS, CDR2 YYNGEE. This CDR3 region has 14 residues. CDR3 residues: CASSPGQGREKLFF. CDR3 DNA: TGTGCCAGCAGCCCTGGACAGGGGAGGGAAAAACTGTTTTTT.

This chain uses TRBV29-1 with TRBJ1-2; the D is unclear. This CDR3 spans 10 amino acids. Germline loops: CDR1 SQVTM, CDR2 ANQGSEA. V shed 7 bases and J shed 8 bases, with 11 bases lying between them. CDR3 sequence: CSALEGGYTF. The CDR3 nucleotides read TGCAGCGCACTTGAGGGAGGCTACACCTTC.

V gene TRBV18 combines with J gene TRBJ1-5; D is perhaps TRBD1 (6 bases). The CDR3 runs 15 residues. Germline lookup yields CDR1 KGHSH and CDR2 LQKENI. The V end was cut by 4 bases, the J end by 1 base, with 11 bases between. In DNA, the CDR3 is TGTGCCAGCTCACAGGGGGGGCAGAGCAATCAGCCCCAGCATTTT. This gives the protein CASSQGGQSNQPQHF.

The J gene is TRBJ1-1, the V gene TRBV10-3; D gene ambiguous. The V end lost 10 bases, the J end lost 0 bases, and 12 bases lay between the germline ends. The CDR3 runs to 13 residues. CDR1 and CDR2 from the germline V gene are ENHRY and SYGVKD. CDR3 DNA sequence: TGTGCCACCAGGTATGAGGTGAACACTGAAGCTTTCTTT. This encodes CATRYEVNTEAFF.

The chain couples TRBV7-2 to TRBJ1-2; tentative D call: TRBD1 (5 bases). Germline CDR1 and CDR2: SGHTA and FQGNSA. This CDR3 is 13 amino acids long. The V end was cut by 7 bases, the J end by 2 bases, with 11 bases between. CDR3 coding DNA: TGTGCCAGCATATCAGGGCCGAACTATGGCTACACCTTC. This translates into CASISGPNYGYTF.

CDR3 sequence reads: CASSPMTGVNNEQFF. The CDR3 coding sequence is TGCGCCAGCAGCCCGATGACAGGGGTAAATAATGAGCAGTTCTTC. V usage is TRBV5-1 and J usage is TRBJ2-1; 8 bases align to TRBD1. This CDR3 has 15 residues. Germline-derived CDR1 and CDR2 are SGHRS and YFSETQ. Trimming took 4 bases from V and 7 from J; bases not matched to a gene: 10.

This chain uses TRBV7-2 with TRBJ2-3; 7 bases are shared with TRBD2. The CDR3 has 14 amino acids. The germline CDR1 and CDR2 sequences are SGHTA and FQGNSA. V dropped 6 bases and J dropped 2; count of bases not matched to a gene: 5. The CDR3 DNA is TGTGCCAGCAGTCCCTGGGACTACACAGATACGCAGTATTTT. Its protein is CASSPWDYTDTQYF.

This sequence joins TRBV29-1 and TRBJ2-1; D might be TRBD2 (6 bases). This CDR3 has 16 amino acids. The germline V gene has CDR1 SQVTM and CDR2 ANQGSEA. Trimming pared 3 bases from V and 8 bases from J, leaving 23 bases between. In DNA, the CDR3 is TGCAGCGTTGATACCCGGGGGAAGAAAGTTGGCGATGAGCAGTTCTTC. It specifies CSVDTRGKKVGDEQFF.